The sequence of this T cell receptor beta chain was determined in a study of T cells in Graves' hyperthyroidism and ophthalmopathy. Researchers took RNA transcripts and amplified the TCR beta CDR3 regions from them. The HTBI set primed first-round TCR CDR3 RT-PCR. TCRdb redid the calling of the multiplex PCR reads with MiXCR, one entry per CDR3 protein. The repertoire consists of more than 500,000 distinct CDR3 sequences, with about 15% occurring once and the leading ten covering 25% to 30%. This clonotype was picked up many times. The germline V gene encodes CDR1 MDHEN and CDR2 SYDVKM. V was cut by 4 bases and J by 9 bases, with 10 bases left in between. This CDR3 spans 12 amino acids.

Specimen: blood. The chain recombines TRBV28 with TRBJ2-1; no definite D call. This TCR was recovered from a woman aged 25 to 39 with Graves' ophthalmopathy. The CDR3 coding sequence is TGTGCCAGCAGTTCCTCCGGCGGTGAGCAGTTCTTC. Protein: CASSSSGGEQFF.